This T cell receptor (beta chain) was identified in a study of cytotoxic CD8 clonotypes in ibrutinib-treated CLL. Whole-study findings and limits: Clonality increased at ibrutinib response, then returned toward baseline at progression.

This clone has only one observation. Its target is unknown. Generated by immunoSEQ multiplex PCR, the TCRdb table keeps only in-frame clones and is missing some. The table includes 45,000 to 70,000 clones, roughly 50% detected once. The CDR3 loop spans 15 amino acids. The V segment lost 6 bases and the J segment 3 bases; nucleotides outside the gene matches: 7. Per germline, CDR1 MNHNS and CDR2 SASEGT. The chain has TRBV6-1 and TRBJ2-1; TRBD1 aligns across 8 bases. Sequenced here: PBMCs, sampled after 24 months of ibrutinib treatment. The receptor was derived from a human donor with chronic lymphocytic leukemia. DNA of the CDR3: TGTGCCAGCAGATCGGGACAGGATTTCTACAATGAGCAGTTCTTC. Translated: CASRSGQDFYNEQFF.